This TCR beta chain came from a study of response to subunit inactivated influenza vaccine. TCRdb processed the RT-PCR reads anew with MiXCR; each CDR3 protein has one entry. The table includes more than 450,000 distinct CDR3 sequences, about 11% detected once. The CDR3 consists of 14 residues. Trimming took 3 bases from V and 1 from J; bases not matched to a gene: 5. CDR1 and CDR2 (germline): DFQATT, SNEGSKA (reference sequence). This clonotype showed up many times. The data were also submitted as part of a second study, on T cells expressing NK-cell markers. That publication notes: TCR beta cDNA was made by 5'RACE template switching with UMIs. Several experiments employed an anti-gamma-delta TCR antibody to confine sorting to alpha-beta TCR T cells.

Sequencing used PBMCs from blood, obtained on the day of vaccination. The V gene is TRBV20-1, the J gene TRBJ1-1; TRBD1 matches at 7 bases. This clonotype originated in a man aged 45-65 years who received an inactivated influenza vaccine. Here the CDR3 DNA reads TGCAGTGCTAGGAGGGGGCAGGGGAACACTGAAGCTTTCTTT. It codes for CSARRGQGNTEAFF.